This TCR beta chain was recovered during a study of brain T cells in children with intractable seizures. Study-level results: Viral specificity was inferred only from CDR3 similarity; HCMV serostatus was unknown. Clones missing pre-surgery may reflect undersampling of that blood sample.

CDR3 length: 12 residues. Germline CDR1 reads SGHNT; CDR2 reads YYREEE (reference sequence). The ends were cut back, 5 bases at V and 7 bases at J, with 13 bases in the middle. Only cases whose brain tissue showed the highest T cell transcript signatures were sequenced. The assay was immunoSEQ multiplex PCR, and TCRdb's table has in-frame clones only and misses some. The sample contains about 120,000 clones, 94% of which appear only once. This clone was detected only a few times. Antigen specificity is unknown. The rearrangement joins TRBV5-4 to TRBJ2-7; D perhaps matches TRBD2 (5 bases). The sample consisted of peripheral blood, taken at surgery. This TCR derives from a boy under three years old with hemimegalencephaly and intractable seizures. DNA for the CDR3: TGTGCCAGCAGAAGTCCCGGCGGGGAGCAGTACTTC. Translating it yields CASRSPGGEQYF.